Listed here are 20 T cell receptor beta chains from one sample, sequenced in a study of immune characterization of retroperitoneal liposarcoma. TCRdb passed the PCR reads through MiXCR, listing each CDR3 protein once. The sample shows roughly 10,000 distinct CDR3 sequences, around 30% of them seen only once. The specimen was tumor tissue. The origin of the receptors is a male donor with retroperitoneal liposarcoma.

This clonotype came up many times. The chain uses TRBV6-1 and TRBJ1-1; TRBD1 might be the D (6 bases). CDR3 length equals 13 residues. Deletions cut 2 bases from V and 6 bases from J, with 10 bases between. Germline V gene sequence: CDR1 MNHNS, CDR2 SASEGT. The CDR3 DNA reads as TGTGCCAGCAGTGAATTAAGGACAGCTGAAGCTTTCTTT. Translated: CASSELRTAEAFF.

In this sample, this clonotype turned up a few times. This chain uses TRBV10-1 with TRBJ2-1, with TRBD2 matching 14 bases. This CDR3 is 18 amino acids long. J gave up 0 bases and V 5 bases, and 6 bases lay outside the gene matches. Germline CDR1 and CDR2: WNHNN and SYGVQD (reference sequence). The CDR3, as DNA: TGCGCCAGCAGTAGCCCCGGACTAGCGGGAGGCTCCTACAATGAGCAGTTCTTC. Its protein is CASSSPGLAGGSYNEQFF.

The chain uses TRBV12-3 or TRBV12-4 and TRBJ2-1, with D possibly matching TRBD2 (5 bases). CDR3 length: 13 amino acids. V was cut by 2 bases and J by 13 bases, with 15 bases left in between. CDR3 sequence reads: CASSLFAGETQFF. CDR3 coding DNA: TGTGCCAGCAGTTTATTTGCTGGGGAGACCCAGTTCTTC.

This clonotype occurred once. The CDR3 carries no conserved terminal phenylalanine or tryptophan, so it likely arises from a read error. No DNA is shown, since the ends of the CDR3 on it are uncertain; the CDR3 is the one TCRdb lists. CDR3 loop: CASSIPGRGSYNEQYFGA. This sequence joins TRBV27 and TRBJ2-6; the D segment call TRBD1 is taken from the table without a DNA check. Ends included, the CDR3 has 18 residues. Germline CDR1 MNHEY, CDR2 SMNVEV (reference sequence).

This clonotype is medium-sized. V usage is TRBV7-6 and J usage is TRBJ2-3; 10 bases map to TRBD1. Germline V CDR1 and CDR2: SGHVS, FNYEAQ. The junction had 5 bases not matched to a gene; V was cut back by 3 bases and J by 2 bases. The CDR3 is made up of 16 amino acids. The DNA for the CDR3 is TGTGCCAGCAGCTTCGGAGACAGGGGGCCCACAGATACGCAGTATTTT. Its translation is CASSFGDRGPTDTQYF.

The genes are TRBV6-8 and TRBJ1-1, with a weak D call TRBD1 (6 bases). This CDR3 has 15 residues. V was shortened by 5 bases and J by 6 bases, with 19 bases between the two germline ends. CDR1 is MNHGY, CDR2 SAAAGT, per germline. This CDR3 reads CASSVLRGGSAEAFF. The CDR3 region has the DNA TGTGCCAGCAGTGTACTCAGGGGAGGCAGCGCTGAAGCTTTCTTT.

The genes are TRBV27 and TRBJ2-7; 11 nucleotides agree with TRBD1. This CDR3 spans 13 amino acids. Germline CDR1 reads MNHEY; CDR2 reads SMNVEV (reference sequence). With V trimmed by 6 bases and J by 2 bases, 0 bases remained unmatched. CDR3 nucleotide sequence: TGTGCCAGCAGGGGACAGGGGGCCTACGAGCAGTACTTC. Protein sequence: CASRGQGAYEQYF.

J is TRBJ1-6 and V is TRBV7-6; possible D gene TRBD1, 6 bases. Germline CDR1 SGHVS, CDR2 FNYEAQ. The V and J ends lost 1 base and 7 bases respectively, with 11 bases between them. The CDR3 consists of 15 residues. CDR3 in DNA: TGTGCCAGCAGCTTAGTCGGTCAGGGGAATTCACCCCTCCACTTT. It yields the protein CASSLVGQGNSPLHF.

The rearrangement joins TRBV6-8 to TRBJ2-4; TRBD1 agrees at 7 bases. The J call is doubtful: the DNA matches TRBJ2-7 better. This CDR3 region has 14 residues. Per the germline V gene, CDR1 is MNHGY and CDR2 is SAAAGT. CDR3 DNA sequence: TGTGCCAGCAGTGTCCCGGGACAGACCTACGAGCAGTACTTC. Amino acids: CASSVPGQTYEQYF.

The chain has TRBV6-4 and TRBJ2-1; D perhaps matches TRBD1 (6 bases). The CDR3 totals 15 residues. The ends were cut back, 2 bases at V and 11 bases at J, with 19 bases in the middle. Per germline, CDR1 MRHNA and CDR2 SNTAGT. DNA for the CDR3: TGTGCCAGCAGTGACGTTTGGGGGCCCCAATCTAAGCAGTTCTTC. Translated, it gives CASSDVWGPQSKQFF.

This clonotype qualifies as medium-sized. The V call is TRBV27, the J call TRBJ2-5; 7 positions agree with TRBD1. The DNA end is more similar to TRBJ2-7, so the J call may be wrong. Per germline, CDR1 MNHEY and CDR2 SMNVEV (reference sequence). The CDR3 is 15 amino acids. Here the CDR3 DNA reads TGTGCCAGCAGTTACTCAGGGGGTCCCAACTACGAGCAGTACTTC. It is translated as CASSYSGGPNYEQYF.

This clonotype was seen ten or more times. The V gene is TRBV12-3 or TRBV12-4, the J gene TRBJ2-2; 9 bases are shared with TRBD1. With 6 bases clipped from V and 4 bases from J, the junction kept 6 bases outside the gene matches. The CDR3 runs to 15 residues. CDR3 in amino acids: CASSPSTGGTGELFF. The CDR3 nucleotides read TGTGCCAGCAGCCCTTCGACAGGGGGCACCGGGGAGCTGTTTTTT.

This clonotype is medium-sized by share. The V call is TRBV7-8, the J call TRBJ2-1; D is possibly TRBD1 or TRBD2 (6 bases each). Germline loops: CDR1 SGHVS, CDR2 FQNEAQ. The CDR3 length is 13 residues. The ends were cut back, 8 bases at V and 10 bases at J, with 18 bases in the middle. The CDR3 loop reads CASAGHRSYEQFF. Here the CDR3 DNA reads TGTGCCAGCGCGGGACACCGTTCCTACGAGCAGTTCTTC.

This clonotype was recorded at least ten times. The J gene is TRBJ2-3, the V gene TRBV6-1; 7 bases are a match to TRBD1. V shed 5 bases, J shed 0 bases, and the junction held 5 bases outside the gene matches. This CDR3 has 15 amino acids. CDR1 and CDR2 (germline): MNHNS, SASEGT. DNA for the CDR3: TGTGCCAGCAGTATACAGGGGCTCAGCACAGATACGCAGTATTTT. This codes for CASSIQGLSTDTQYF.

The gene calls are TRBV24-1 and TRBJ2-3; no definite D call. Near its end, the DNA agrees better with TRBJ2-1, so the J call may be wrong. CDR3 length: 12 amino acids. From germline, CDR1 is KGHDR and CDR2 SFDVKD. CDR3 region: CATSDPRREQFF. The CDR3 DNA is TGTGCCACCAGTGATCCCCGACGGGAGCAGTTCTTC.

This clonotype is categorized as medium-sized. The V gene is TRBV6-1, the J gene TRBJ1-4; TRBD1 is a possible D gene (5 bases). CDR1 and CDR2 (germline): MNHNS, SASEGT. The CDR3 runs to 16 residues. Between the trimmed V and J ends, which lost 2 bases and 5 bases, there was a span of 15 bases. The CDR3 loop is CASSEFGGGLNEKLFF. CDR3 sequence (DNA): TGTGCCAGCAGTGAATTCGGGGGGGGGTTAAATGAAAAACTGTTTTTT.

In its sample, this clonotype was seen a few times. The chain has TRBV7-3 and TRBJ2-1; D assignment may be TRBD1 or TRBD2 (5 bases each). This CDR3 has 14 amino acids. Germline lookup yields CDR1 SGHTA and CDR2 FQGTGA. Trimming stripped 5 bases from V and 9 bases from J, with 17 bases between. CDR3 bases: TGTGCCAGCAGCCCAACGGGGACCAAAGGTGAGCAGTTCTTC. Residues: CASSPTGTKGEQFF.

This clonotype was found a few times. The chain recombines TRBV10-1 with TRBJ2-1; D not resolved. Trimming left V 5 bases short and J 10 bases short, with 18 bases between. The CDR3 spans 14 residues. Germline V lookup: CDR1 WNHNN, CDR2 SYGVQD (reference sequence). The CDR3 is CASSQSVGSDEQFF. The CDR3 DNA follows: TGCGCCAGCAGTCAATCGGTTGGTAGTGACGAGCAGTTCTTC.

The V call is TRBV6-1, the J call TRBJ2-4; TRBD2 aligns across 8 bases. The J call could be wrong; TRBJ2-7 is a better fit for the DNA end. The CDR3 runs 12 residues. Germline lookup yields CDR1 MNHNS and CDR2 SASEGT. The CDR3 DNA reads TGTGCCAGCAGACCGGGGGGGAACGAGCAGTACTTC. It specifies CASRPGGNEQYF.

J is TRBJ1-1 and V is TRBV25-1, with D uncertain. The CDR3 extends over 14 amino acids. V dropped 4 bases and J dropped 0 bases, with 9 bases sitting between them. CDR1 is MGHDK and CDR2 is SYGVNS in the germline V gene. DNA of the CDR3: TGTGCCAGCAGTGGAACAGCTTTGAACACTGAAGCTTTCTTT. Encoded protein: CASSGTALNTEAFF. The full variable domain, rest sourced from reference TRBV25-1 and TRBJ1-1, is EADIYQTPRYLVIGTGKKITLECSQTMGHDKMYWYQQDPGMELHLIHYSYGVNSTEKGDLSSESTVSRIRTEHFPLTLESARPSHTSQYLCASSGTALNTEAFFGQGTRLTVV.